Each of the 11 T cell receptor beta chains below was sequenced from the same sample in a study of T cells in women clearing cervical HPV infection. Measured with immunoSEQ multiplex PCR; TCRdb has only the in-frame clones, and not every one. The repertoire table contains some 30,000 clones. Material: blood buffy coat. These receptors originate from a woman aged 18-70 years with a cervical HPV16 infection that either progressed to CIN3+ or cleared (not recorded which).

Comment on this clone: The read ends 3 residues shy of where the CDR3 ends; the end is completed using the germline J gene. This chain links TRBV7-2 with TRBJ2-4; TRBD1 matches 7 bases. Looked up from germline, CDR1 is SGHTA and CDR2 is FQGNSA. V lost 4 bases to trimming and J lost 5 bases; unmatched junction nucleotides: 8. There are 15 residues in the CDR3. CDR3 bases read: TGTGCCAGCAGCTACCCGACAGGGTGGGAAAACATT. Translated: CASSYPTGWENI. The whole CDR3 region reads CASSYPTGWENIQYF.

The part of the CDR3 DNA that was read is TGTGCCAGCAGCTACCTTGGGGGGGTTGTCACTGAA. The encoded protein is CASSYLGGVVTE. The whole CDR3 protein is CASSYLGGVVTEAFF. The J gene is TRBJ1-1, the V gene TRBV7-8, with a tentative D call TRBD1 (5 bases). The CDR3 is cut off 3 residues early in the read; its end comes from the germline J gene. In germline, CDR1 is SGHVS, CDR2 FQNEAQ. The length of the CDR3 is 15 residues. V lost 4 bases to trimming and J lost 4 bases, with 16 bases between them.

A note on this clone: The CDR3 end falls 3 residues outside the read, so it is completed with the germline J gene. The rearrangement uses TRBV7-9 and TRBJ1-2; a weak D match, TRBD1 (6 bases). Per the germline V gene, CDR1 is SEHNR and CDR2 is FQNEAQ (reference sequence). The CDR3 spans 15 residues. Here the CDR3 reads CASSLLQGTSDDYTF. The covered CDR3 bases are TGTGCCAGCAGCCTATTACAGGGCACTAGCGACGAC.

Of note for this clone: The read terminates 3 residues before the CDR3 end, so the remaining end is supplied by the germline J gene. The V call is TRBV7-9, the J call TRBJ1-2; a weak D match, TRBD1 (5 bases). Per the germline V gene, CDR1 is SEHNR and CDR2 is FQNEAQ (reference sequence). This CDR3 is 14 amino acids long. The CDR3 sequence is CASSIKAGENIYTF. The DNA read from the CDR3 is TGTGCCAGCAGCATAAAGGCGGGGGAAAACATC.

Remarks on this clone: The CDR3 extends 3 residues past the end of the read, so its final part is completed from the germline J gene. This chain joins TRBV18 and TRBJ2-1; 7 bases map to TRBD2. V gave up 6 bases and J gave up 2 bases; unmatched junction bases: 10. This CDR3 comprises 16 residues. The V gene's germline CDR1 is KGHSH and CDR2 LQKENI. The covered CDR3 bases are TGTGCCAGCTCCCCCTGGGGGGGGAGCGCCTACAATGAG. It yields the protein CASSPWGGSAYNE. The full CDR3 protein reads CASSPWGGSAYNEQFF.

Regarding this clone: The read falls 3 residues short of the CDR3 end, and the missing part is taken from the germline J gene. The gene calls are TRBV6-1 and TRBJ1-4; TRBD1 might be the D (6 bases). The CDR3 sequence is 15 residues long. Germline values: CDR1 MNHNS, CDR2 SASEGT. The CDR3 is CASSVESRGRSPLFF. The part of the CDR3 DNA that was read is TGTGCCAGCAGTGTCGAGTCCAGGGGCCGATCACCA.

In regard to this clone: The read stops 3 residues short of the end of the CDR3; the missing end is completed from the germline J gene. The chain has TRBV10-3 and TRBJ2-3; D is possibly TRBD2 (5 bases). The V gene lost 0 bases and the J gene lost 6 bases, with 13 bases spanning the gap. The V gene's germline CDR1 is ENHRY and CDR2 SYGVKD. The CDR3 has 15 residues. The CDR3 bases that were read are TGTGCCATCAGTGAGTCAAACGGACCGGGGGATACG. This sequence encodes CAISESNGPGDT. The full CDR3 protein reads CAISESNGPGDTQYF.

About this clone: Read coverage stops 3 residues before the CDR3 terminus; the germline J gene supplies the remainder. The same CDR3 can be traced to other DNA sequences in this sample. The chain combines TRBV18 with TRBJ1-3; D is possibly TRBD1 (6 bases). The CDR3 runs to 15 residues. The ends were cut back, 6 bases at V and 2 bases at J, with 14 bases in the middle. CDR1 and CDR2 from the germline V gene are KGHSH and LQKENI. The CDR3 bases that were read are TGTGCCAGCTCTTCCGGGACATCCGCTGGAAACACC. Encoded protein: CASSSGTSAGNT. From start to end, the CDR3 is CASSSGTSAGNTIYF.

A word on this clone: The CDR3 is cut off 3 residues early in the read; its end comes from the germline J gene. The chain carries TRBV28 and TRBJ1-2; 9 bases align to TRBD1. This CDR3 is 15 amino acids long. The V segment lost 4 bases and the J segment 7 bases; nucleotides outside the gene matches: 10. Germline V gene data show CDR1 as MDHEN and CDR2 as SYDVKM. The CDR3 spells CASSSTGTGRPGYTF. CDR3 bases read: TGTGCCAGCAGTTCAACCGGGACAGGGAGGCCTGGC.

As for this clone: The CDR3 extends 3 residues past the end of the read, so its final part is completed from the germline J gene. The genes are TRBV10-3 and TRBJ2-1, with D tentatively TRBD2 (6 bases). Trimming cost V 8 bases and J 8 bases, with 28 bases left between them. CDR3 length: 17 amino acids. Germline V gene sequence: CDR1 ENHRY, CDR2 SYGVKD. Partial CDR3 DNA: TGTGCCATCCGTAACAAAGAGCGGGCTAGTTTGGTTGATGAG. As protein: CAIRNKERASLVDE. The full-length CDR3 reads as CAIRNKERASLVDEQFF.

About this clone: The read comes to an end 3 residues before the CDR3 does, leaving the germline J gene to fill in the end. V and J are TRBV18 and TRBJ1-2, with D possibly matching TRBD1 (5 bases). This CDR3 has 13 residues. In germline, CDR1 is KGHSH, CDR2 LQKENI. Here the CDR3 reads CASSPAQGYDYTF. The covered CDR3 bases are TGTGCCAGCTCACCGGCTCAGGGTTACGAC.